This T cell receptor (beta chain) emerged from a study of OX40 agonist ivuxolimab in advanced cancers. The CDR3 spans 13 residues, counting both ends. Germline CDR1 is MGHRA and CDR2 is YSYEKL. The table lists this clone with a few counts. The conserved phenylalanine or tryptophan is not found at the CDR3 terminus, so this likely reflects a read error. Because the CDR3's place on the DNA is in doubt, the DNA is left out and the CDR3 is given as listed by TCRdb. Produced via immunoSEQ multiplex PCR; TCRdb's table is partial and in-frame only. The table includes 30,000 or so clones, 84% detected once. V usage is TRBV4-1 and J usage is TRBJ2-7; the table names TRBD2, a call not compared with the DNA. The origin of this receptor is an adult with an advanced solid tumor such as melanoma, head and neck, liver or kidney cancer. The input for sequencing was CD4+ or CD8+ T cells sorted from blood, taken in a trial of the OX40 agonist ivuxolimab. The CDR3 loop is CASSQDPGSSLHL.